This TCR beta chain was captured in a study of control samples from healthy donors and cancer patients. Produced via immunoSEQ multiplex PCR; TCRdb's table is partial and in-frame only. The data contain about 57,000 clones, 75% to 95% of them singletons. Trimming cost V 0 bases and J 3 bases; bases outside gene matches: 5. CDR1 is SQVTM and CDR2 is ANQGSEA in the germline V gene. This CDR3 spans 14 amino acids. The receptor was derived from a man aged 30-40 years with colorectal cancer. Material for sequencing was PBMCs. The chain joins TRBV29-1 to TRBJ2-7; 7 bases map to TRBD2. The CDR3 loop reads CSVEEAGTDYEQYF. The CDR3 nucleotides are TGCAGCGTTGAAGAAGCGGGGACGGACTACGAGCAGTACTTC.